This T cell receptor (beta chain) derives from a study of blood T cell repertoires in COVID-19. Study details: Both acute and convalescent COVID-19 samples were obtained from the United States, Italy and Spain. T cells, B-cell-depleted T cells, or PBMCs provided the cDNA or gDNA that served as material.

Donors in Cohort 3 who had recovered were those with two negative PCRs, healthcare professional clearance, or resolution of their symptoms. This clone was observed a handful of times. Trimming took off 1 base at V and 10 bases at J, with 21 bases between the two ends. Germline lookup yields CDR1 SGHRS and CDR2 YFSETQ. CDR3 length: 16 residues. TCRdb keeps only in-frame clones here, not all; method: immunoSEQ multiplex PCR. The sample lists a few hundred thousand clones, 70% to 90% occurring once. The gene calls are TRBV5-1 and TRBJ1-3; D might be TRBD1 (6 bases). The clonotype was recovered from a young woman who had recovered from COVID-19. Material: PBMCs or T cells enriched from blood (not recorded which). CDR3: CASSLNEAGGLGTIYF. As DNA, the CDR3 is TGCGCCAGCAGCTTGAACGAAGCCGGGGGGCTGGGGACCATATATTTT.